The T cell receptor beta chain described here comes from a study of cytomegalovirus exposure and HLA in healthy donors. Regarding the study as a whole: Across HLA loci, a later analysis found differing TCR association rates, with DRB1 most and HLA-C fewest.

This CDR3 is 12 amino acids long. Trimming removed 9 bases from V and 3 bases from J; junction bases left unmatched: 5. Germline-derived CDR1 and CDR2 are MNHNS and SASEGT. The primer mix had 60 Vbeta and 13 Jbeta primers. Measured with immunoSEQ multiplex PCR; TCRdb has only the in-frame clones, and not every one. Among approximately 79,000 clones listed, about four fifths were seen once. As concerns this clone: The antigen remains unidentified.

The sample consisted of PBMCs. The TCR sequence derives from a male donor in good health and CMV-seropositive. The chain combines TRBV6-1 with TRBJ2-7; 7 nucleotides match TRBD2. The CDR3 loop is CASRAGNYEQYF. DNA of the CDR3: TGTGCCAGTCGAGCGGGGAACTACGAGCAGTACTTC.